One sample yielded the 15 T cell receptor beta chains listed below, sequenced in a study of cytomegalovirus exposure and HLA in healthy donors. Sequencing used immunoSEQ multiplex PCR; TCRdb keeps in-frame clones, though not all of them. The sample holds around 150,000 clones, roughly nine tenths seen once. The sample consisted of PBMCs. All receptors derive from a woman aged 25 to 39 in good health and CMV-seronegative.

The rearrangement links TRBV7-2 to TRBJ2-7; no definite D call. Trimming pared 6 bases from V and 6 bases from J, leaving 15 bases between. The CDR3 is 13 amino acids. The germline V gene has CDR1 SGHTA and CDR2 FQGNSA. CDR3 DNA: TGTGCCAGCAGTTACTCTGGTAAGGGCGAGCAGTACTTC. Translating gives CASSYSGKGEQYF.

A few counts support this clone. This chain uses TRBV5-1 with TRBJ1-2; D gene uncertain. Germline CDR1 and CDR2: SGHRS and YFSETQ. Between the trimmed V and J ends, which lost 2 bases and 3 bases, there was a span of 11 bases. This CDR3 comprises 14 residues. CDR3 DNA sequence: TGCGCCAGCAGCTTAGACGGACCTCACTATGGCTACACCTTC. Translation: CASSLDGPHYGYTF.

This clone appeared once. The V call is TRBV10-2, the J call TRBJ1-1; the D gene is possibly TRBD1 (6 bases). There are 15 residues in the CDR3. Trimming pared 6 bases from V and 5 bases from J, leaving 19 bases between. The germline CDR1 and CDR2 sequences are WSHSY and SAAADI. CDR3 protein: CASSALRPGATEAFF. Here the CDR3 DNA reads TGCGCCAGCAGCGCTCTACGGCCAGGGGCAACTGAAGCTTTCTTT.

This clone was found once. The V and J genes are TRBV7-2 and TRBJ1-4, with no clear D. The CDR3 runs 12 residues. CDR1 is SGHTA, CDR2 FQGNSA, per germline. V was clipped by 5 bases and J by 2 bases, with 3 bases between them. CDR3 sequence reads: CASSQTNEKLFF. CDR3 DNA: TGTGCCAGCAGCCAGACTAATGAAAAACTGTTTTTT.

The CDR3 sequence is CATSRDQGGPQHF. The CDR3 DNA follows: TGTGCCACCAGCAGAGATCAGGGCGGACCCCAGCATTTT. V is TRBV15 and J is TRBJ1-5, with D possibly TRBD1 on 5 matching bases. Between the trimmed V and J ends, which lost 0 bases and 10 bases, there was a span of 10 bases. CDR3 length: 13 residues. The germline V gene has CDR1 LNHNV and CDR2 YYDKDF (reference sequence).

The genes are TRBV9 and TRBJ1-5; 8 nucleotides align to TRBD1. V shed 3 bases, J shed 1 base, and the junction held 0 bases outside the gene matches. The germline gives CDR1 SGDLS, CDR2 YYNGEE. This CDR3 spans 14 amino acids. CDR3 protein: CASSGTGSNQPQHF. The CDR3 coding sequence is TGTGCCAGCAGCGGGACAGGGAGCAATCAGCCCCAGCATTTT.

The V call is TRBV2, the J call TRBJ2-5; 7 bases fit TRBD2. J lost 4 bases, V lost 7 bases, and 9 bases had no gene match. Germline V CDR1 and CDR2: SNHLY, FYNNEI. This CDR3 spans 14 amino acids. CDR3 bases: TGTGCCAGCATATTAGGACTAGGGTTAGAGACCCAGTACTTC. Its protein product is CASILGLGLETQYF. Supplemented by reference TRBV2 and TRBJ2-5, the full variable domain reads EPEVTQTPSHQVTQMGQEVILRCVPISNHLYFYWYRQILGQKVEFLVSFYNNEISEKSEIFDDQFSVERPDGSNFTLKIRSTKLEDSAMYFCASILGLGLETQYFGPGTRLLVL.

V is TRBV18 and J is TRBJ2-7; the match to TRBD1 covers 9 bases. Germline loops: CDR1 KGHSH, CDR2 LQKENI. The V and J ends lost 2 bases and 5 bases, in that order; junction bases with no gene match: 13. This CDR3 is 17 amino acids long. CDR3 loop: CASSPYTTGTGNHEQYF. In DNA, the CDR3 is TGTGCCAGCTCACCATATACTACCGGGACAGGGAACCACGAGCAGTACTTC.

CDR3 residues: CASSGRASGSYNEQFF. The CDR3 bases are TGTGCCAGCAGCGGGCGGGCTAGCGGGTCCTACAATGAGCAGTTCTTC. The gene calls are TRBV5-4 and TRBJ2-1; 8 nucleotides line up with TRBD2. Per the germline V gene, CDR1 is SGHNT and CDR2 is YYREEE (reference sequence). The CDR3 totals 16 residues. J lost 1 base, V lost 4 bases, and 7 bases had no gene match.

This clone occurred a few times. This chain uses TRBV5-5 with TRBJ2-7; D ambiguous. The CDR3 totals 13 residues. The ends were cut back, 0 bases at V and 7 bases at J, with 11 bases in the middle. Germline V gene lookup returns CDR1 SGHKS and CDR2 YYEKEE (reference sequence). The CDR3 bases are TGTGCCAGCAGCTTGGGTGACCTCGGGGAGCAGTACTTC. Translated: CASSLGDLGEQYF.

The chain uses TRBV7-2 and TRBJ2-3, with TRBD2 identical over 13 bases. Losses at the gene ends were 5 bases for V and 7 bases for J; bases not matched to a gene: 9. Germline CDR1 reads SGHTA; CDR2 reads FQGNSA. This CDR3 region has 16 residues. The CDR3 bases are TGTGCCAGCAGCCGACGGACTAGCGGGGGAGGATATACGCAGTATTTT. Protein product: CASSRRTSGGGYTQYF. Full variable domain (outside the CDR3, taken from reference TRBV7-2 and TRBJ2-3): GAGVSQSPSNKVTEKGKDVELRCDPISGHTALYWYRQSLGQGLEFLIYFQGNSAPDKSGLPSDRFSAERTGGSVSTLTIQRTQQEDSAVYLCASSRRTSGGGYTQYFGPGTRLTVL.

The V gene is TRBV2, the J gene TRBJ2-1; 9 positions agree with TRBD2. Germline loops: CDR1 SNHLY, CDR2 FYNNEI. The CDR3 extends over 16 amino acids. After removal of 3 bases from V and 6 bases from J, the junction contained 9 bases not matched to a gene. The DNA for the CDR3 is TGTGCCAGCAGTGATCCCGGGACTAGCTGGGGCAATGAGCAGTTCTTC. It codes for CASSDPGTSWGNEQFF. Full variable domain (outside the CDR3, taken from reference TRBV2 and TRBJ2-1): EPEVTQTPSHQVTQMGQEVILRCVPISNHLYFYWYRQILGQKVEFLVSFYNNEISEKSEIFDDQFSVERPDGSNFTLKIRSTKLEDSAMYFCASSDPGTSWGNEQFFGPGTRLTVL.

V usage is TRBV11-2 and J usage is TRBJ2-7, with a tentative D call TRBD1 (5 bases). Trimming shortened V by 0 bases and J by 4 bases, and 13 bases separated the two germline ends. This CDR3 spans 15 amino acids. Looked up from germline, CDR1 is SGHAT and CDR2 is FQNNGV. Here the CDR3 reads CASSLDRSGWYEQYF. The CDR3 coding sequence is TGTGCCAGCAGCTTAGATCGTTCAGGGTGGTACGAGCAGTACTTC.

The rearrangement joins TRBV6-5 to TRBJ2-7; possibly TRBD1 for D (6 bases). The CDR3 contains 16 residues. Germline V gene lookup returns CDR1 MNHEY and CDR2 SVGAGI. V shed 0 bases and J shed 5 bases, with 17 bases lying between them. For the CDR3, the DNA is TGTGCCAGCAGTTACTCGCATAGTCAGGGGATCAACGAGCAGTACTTC. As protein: CASSYSHSQGINEQYF.

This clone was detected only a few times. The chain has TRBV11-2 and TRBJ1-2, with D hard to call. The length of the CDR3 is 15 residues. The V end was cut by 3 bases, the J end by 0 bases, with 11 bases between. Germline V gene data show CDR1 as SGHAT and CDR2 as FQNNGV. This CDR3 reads CASSLQVGTNYGYTF. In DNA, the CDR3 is TGTGCCAGCAGCTTGCAAGTGGGGACTAACTATGGCTACACCTTC.